This TCR beta chain comes out of a study of T-cell reconstitution after alpha-beta-depleted transplantation in children. Preparation of the TCRbeta library was carried out with unique molecular identifiers. TCRdb ran MiXCR on the PCR reads and lists one entry per CDR3 protein. The sample has 200,000 to 300,000 distinct CDR3 sequences; more than 10% are singletons. V was clipped by 5 bases and J by 6 bases; unmatched bases: 7. Germline loops: CDR1 SNHLY, CDR2 FYNNEI. This CDR3 comprises 13 residues. This clonotype was seen repeatedly, ten times or more. This chain joins TRBV2 and TRBJ2-7; TRBD1 matches 7 bases. Here the sequenced sample was PBMCs from the stem cell graft donor, taken from the stem cell graft. The origin of this receptor is a human donor who donated a stem cell graft to a child with acute lymphoblastic leukemia. The CDR3 protein is CASSYDRVGEQYF. The CDR3 bases are TGTGCCAGCAGTTACGACAGGGTAGGCGAGCAGTACTTC.